This entry lists 2 T cell receptor beta chains sequenced from one sample in a study of blood T cell repertoires in COVID-19. TCRdb's copy holds only in-frame clones and misses some; the assay was immunoSEQ multiplex PCR. The sample records approximately 97,000 clones, roughly 92% being singletons. The sequencing input was peripheral blood. The origin of the receptors is a woman aged 45 to 65 with COVID-19, enrolled during active disease.

This clone showed up just once. CDR3 sequence (DNA): TGTGCCAGCAGTTCCGAGGGACTAGCGGGGGGGAACAATGAGCAGTTCTTC. Amino acid sequence: CASSSEGLAGGNNEQFF. The V and J genes are TRBV28 and TRBJ2-1; 16 nucleotides match TRBD2. V gave up 4 bases and J gave up 5 bases; unmatched junction bases: 5. CDR3 length: 17 amino acids. Germline CDR1 MDHEN, CDR2 SYDVKM.

This chain uses TRBV2 with TRBJ2-2, with D unclear. V lost 10 bases, J lost 6 bases, and 15 bases lay in between. The CDR3 consists of 13 residues. From germline, CDR1 is SNHLY and CDR2 FYNNEI. For the CDR3, the DNA is TGTGCCACCTCCGCGGTCCGCTCCGGGGAGCTGTTTTTT. Residues: CATSAVRSGELFF.